What follows is one T cell receptor (beta chain) and its context. The antigen remains undetermined. The sample originates from a study of cytomegalovirus exposure and HLA in healthy donors. General study results and limits: Presence/absence analyses supposed approximately even sequencing depth among donors. Because they were indistinguishable, some V segments, including TRBV6-2 and TRBV6-3, were excluded. Cytomegalovirus-associated TCR beta chains were listed, numbering roughly 150. A missense DCLRE1C variant was associated with V- and J-gene trimming of TCR beta chains in a later analysis, and an independent cohort replicated the association.

This PCR relied on a set of 60 Vbeta primers and 13 Jbeta primers. Assay used: immunoSEQ multiplex PCR; TCRdb lists only in-frame clones, some missing. The sample has about 120,000 clones, 74% seen once; the top ten hold more than 9%. V lost 0 bases to trimming and J lost 5 bases; unmatched junction nucleotides: 9. Germline V gives CDR1 SGDLS, CDR2 YYNGEE. CDR3 length equals 16 residues. Sample: PBMCs. The TCR originated in a woman aged 50 to 65 in good health and CMV-seropositive. This chain connects TRBV9 to TRBJ2-5; 8 bases align to TRBD2. The CDR3, as DNA: TGTGCCAGCAGCGTAGACCCTAGCGGGTCGGTGGAGACCCAGTACTTC. Translated, it gives CASSVDPSGSVETQYF.